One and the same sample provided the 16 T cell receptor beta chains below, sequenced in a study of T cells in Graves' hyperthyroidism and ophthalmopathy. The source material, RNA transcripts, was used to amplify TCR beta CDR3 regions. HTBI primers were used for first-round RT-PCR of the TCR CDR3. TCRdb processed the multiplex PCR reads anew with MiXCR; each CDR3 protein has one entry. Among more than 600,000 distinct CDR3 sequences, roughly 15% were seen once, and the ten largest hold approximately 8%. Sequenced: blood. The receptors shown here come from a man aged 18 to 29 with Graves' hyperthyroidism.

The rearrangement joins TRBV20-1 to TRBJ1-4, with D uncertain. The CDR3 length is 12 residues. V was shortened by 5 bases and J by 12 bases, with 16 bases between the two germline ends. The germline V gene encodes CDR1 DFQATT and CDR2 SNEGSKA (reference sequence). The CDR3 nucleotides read TGCAGTGCTGCGCTGGGCGGTCAAGAACTGTTTTTT. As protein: CSAALGGQELFF.

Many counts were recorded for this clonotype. The CDR3 region has the DNA TGCAGTGCTAGGACGGCGGAGTCAACAGATACGCAGTATTTT. Translation: CSARTAESTDTQYF. V usage is TRBV20-1 and J usage is TRBJ2-3; D is ambiguous. V was pared by 3 bases and J by 3 bases, with 13 bases between. The length of the CDR3 is 14 residues. The germline CDR1 and CDR2 sequences are DFQATT and SNEGSKA (reference sequence).

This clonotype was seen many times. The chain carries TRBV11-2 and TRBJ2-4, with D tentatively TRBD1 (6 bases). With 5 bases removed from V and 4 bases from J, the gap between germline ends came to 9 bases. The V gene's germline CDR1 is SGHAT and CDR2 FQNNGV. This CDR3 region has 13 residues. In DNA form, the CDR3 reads TGTGCCAGCAGCCACCAGGGGAAAAACATTCAGTACTTC. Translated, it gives CASSHQGKNIQYF.

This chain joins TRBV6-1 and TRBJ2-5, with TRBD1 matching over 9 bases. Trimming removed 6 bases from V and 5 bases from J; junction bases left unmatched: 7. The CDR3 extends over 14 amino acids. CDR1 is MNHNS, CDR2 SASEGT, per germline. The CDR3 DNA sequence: TGTGCCAGCAGCCGTCGGACAGGGGTGGAGACCCAGTACTTC. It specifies CASSRRTGVETQYF.

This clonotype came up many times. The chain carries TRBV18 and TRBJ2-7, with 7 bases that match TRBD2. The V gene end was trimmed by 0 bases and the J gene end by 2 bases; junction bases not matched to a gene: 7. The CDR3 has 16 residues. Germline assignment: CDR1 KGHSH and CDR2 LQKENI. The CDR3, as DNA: TGTGCCAGCTCACCACCAAGGGTAGCGGGCGCCTACGAGCAGTACTTC. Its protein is CASSPPRVAGAYEQYF.

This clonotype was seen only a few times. CDR3 nucleotide sequence: TGCAGTGCTAATAAGCGATCCCCGATGACAGATACGCAGTATTTT. This gives the protein CSANKRSPMTDTQYF. This rearrangement joins TRBV20-1 to TRBJ2-3; D gene unclear. Germline CDR1 and CDR2: DFQATT and SNEGSKA (reference sequence). The V gene lost 4 bases and the J gene lost 3 bases, with 17 bases spanning the gap. The CDR3 extends over 15 amino acids.

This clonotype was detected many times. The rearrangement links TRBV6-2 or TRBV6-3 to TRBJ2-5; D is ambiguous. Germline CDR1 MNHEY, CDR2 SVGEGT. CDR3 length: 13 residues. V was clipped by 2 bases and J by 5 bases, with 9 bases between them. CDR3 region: CASSYGDGETQYF. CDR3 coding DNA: TGTGCCAGCAGTTACGGAGATGGTGAGACCCAGTACTTC.

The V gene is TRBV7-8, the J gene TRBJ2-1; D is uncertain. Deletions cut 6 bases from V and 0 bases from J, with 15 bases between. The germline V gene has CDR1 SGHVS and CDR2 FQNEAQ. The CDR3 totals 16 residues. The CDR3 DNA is TGTGCCAGCAGGGACCCCCGCGAAAGCTCCTACAATGAGCAGTTCTTC. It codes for CASRDPRESSYNEQFF.

The CDR3 DNA follows: TGTGCCAGTAGTATCGCCGGGACTAGCTTAGCGGGGGCCAACGTCCTGACTTTC. It encodes CASSIAGTSLAGANVLTF. This chain uses TRBV19 with TRBJ2-6; 9 bases match TRBD2. The CDR3 contains 18 residues. Germline V gene data show CDR1 as LNHDA and CDR2 as SQIVND (reference sequence). Germline trimming cut 3 bases from V and 4 bases from J; bases unmatched to any gene: 10. The whole variable domain, remainder taken from reference TRBV19 and TRBJ2-6, is DGGITQSPKYLFRKEGQNVTLSCEQNLNHDAMYWYRQDPGQGLRLIYYSQIVNDFQKGDIAEGYSVSREKKESFPLTVTSAQKNPTAFYLCASSIAGTSLAGANVLTFGAGSRLTVL.

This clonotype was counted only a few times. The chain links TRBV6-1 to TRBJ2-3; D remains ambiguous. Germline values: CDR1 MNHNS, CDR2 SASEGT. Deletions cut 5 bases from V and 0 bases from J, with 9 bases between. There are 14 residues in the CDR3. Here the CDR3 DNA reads TGTGCCAGCAGTTACGCACTTAGCACAGATACGCAGTATTTT. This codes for CASSYALSTDTQYF.

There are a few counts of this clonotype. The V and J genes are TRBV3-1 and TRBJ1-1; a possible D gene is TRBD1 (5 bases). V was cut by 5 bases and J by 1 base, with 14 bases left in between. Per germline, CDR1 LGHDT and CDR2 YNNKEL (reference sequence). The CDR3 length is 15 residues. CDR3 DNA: TGTGCCAGCAGCTTCCGGACCGGGGGGAACACTGAAGCTTTCTTT. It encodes CASSFRTGGNTEAFF.

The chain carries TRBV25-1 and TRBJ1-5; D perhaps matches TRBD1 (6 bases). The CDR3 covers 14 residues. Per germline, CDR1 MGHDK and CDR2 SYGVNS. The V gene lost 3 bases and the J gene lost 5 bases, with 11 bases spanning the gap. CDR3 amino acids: CASSESGAHQPQHF. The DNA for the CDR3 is TGTGCCAGCAGTGAGTCAGGGGCCCATCAGCCCCAGCATTTT.

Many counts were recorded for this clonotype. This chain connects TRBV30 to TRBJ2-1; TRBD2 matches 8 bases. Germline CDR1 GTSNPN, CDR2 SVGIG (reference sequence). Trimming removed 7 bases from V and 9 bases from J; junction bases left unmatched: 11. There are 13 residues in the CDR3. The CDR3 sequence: CAYRGLEGGEQFF. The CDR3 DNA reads TGTGCCTATCGGGGACTAGAGGGTGGTGAGCAGTTCTTC.

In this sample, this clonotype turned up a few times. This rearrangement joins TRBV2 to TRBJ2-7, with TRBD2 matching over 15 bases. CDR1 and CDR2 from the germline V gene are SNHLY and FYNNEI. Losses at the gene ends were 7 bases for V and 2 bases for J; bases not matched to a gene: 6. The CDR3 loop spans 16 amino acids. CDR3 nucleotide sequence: TGTGCCAGCACCTGGACTAGCGGGAGGGACACCTACGAGCAGTACTTC. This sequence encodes CASTWTSGRDTYEQYF. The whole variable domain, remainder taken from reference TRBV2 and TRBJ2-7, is EPEVTQTPSHQVTQMGQEVILRCVPISNHLYFYWYRQILGQKVEFLVSFYNNEISEKSEIFDDQFSVERPDGSNFTLKIRSTKLEDSAMYFCASTWTSGRDTYEQYFGPGTRLTVT.

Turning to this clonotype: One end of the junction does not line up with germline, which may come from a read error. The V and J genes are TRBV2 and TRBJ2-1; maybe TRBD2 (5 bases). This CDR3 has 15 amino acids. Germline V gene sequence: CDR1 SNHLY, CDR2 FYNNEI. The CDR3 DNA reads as TGTGCCGGCAGTGACGAGGGCAGCTCCTACAATGAGCAGTTCTTC. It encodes CAGSDEGSSYNEQFF.

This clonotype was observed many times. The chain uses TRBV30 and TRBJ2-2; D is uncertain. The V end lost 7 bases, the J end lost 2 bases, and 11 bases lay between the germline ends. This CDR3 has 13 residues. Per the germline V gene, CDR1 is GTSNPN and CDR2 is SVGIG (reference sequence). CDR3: CAFNIGNTGELFF. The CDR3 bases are TGTGCCTTCAATATCGGTAACACCGGGGAGCTGTTTTTT.